These 31 T cell receptor beta chains came from one sample sequenced in a study of OX40 agonist ivuxolimab in advanced cancers. Generated by immunoSEQ multiplex PCR, the TCRdb table keeps only in-frame clones and is missing some. Counted here are tens of thousands of clones, roughly 85% occurring once; the ten biggest clones make up less than 25%. The starting material was CD4+ or CD8+ T cells sorted from blood, obtained in a trial of the OX40 agonist ivuxolimab. All receptors derive from an adult with an advanced solid tumor such as melanoma, head and neck, liver or kidney cancer.

This clone was counted between two and nine times. The chain links TRBV7-9 to TRBJ2-7, with unresolved D. Per the germline V gene, CDR1 is SEHNR and CDR2 is FQNEAQ (reference sequence). The V end lost 1 base, the J end lost 3 bases, and 4 bases lay between the germline ends. The CDR3 has 12 amino acids. CDR3 sequence reads: CASSLELYEQYF. The CDR3 DNA reads as TGTGCCAGCAGCTTAGAACTCTACGAGCAGTACTTC. The whole variable domain, remainder taken from reference TRBV7-9 and TRBJ2-7, is DTGVSQNPRHKITKRGQNVTFRCDPISEHNRLYWYRQTLGQGPEFLTYFQNEAQLEKSRLLSDRFSAERPKGSFSTLEIQRTEQGDSAMYLCASSLELYEQYFGPGTRLTVT.

The V call is TRBV28, the J call TRBJ2-3; the match to TRBD2 covers 15 bases. The germline V gene has CDR1 MDHEN and CDR2 SYDVKM. V was pared by 4 bases and J by 2 bases, with 7 bases of the junction left unmatched. The CDR3 consists of 18 residues. This CDR3 is CASSSPGLAGGHTDTQYF. DNA of the CDR3: TGTGCCAGCAGTTCCCCGGGACTAGCGGGGGGACACACAGATACGCAGTATTTT.

The genes are TRBV27 and TRBJ2-2, with TRBD2 identical over 11 bases. CDR3 length equals 16 residues. V trimming: 1 base; J trimming: 5 bases; junction bases outside the gene matches: 3. Germline loops: CDR1 MNHEY, CDR2 SMNVEV (reference sequence). Here the CDR3 DNA reads TGTGCCAGCAGTTTATTTACTAGCGGGAGAACCGGGGAGCTGTTTTTT. As protein: CASSLFTSGRTGELFF.

V and J are TRBV19 and TRBJ1-1; D perhaps matches TRBD1 (6 bases). Germline V CDR1 and CDR2: LNHDA, SQIVND (reference sequence). This CDR3 has 13 residues. V dropped 6 bases and J dropped 8 bases, with 16 bases sitting between them. CDR3: CASSLSIQGEAFF. For the CDR3, the DNA is TGTGCCAGTAGCTTATCGATACAGGGAGAAGCTTTCTTT.

V and J are TRBV28 and TRBJ2-7, with D possibly matching TRBD1 (6 bases). CDR1 and CDR2 (germline): MDHEN, SYDVKM. This CDR3 region has 16 residues. Trimming shortened V by 5 bases and J by 3 bases, and 20 bases separated the two germline ends. CDR3 in amino acids: CASSTLTGLDRYEQYF. DNA of the CDR3: TGTGCCAGCAGTACATTAACAGGGTTGGATCGCTACGAGCAGTACTTC. Together with reference TRBV28 and TRBJ2-7, the CDR3 gives the full variable domain: DVKVTQSSRYLVKRTGEKVFLECVQDMDHENMFWYRQDPGLGLRLIYFSYDVKMKEKGDIPEGYSVSREKKERFSLILESASTNQTSMYLCASSTLTGLDRYEQYFGPGTRLTVT.

This clone has a single count. The rearrangement uses TRBV14 and TRBJ2-5; 9 nucleotides line up with TRBD1. The end of the DNA fits TRBJ2-7 better, so the J call may be wrong. Germline V gene data show CDR1 as SGHDN and CDR2 as FVKESK. CDR3 length: 15 amino acids. CDR3 nucleotides: TGTGCCAGCAGCCAAACGGACAGGGGAAGCTACGAGCAGTACTTC. Its translation: CASSQTDRGSYEQYF.

The count of this clone is one. This sequence joins TRBV27 and TRBJ1-5; tentatively, D is TRBD1 (5 bases). This CDR3 spans 15 amino acids. CDR1 and CDR2 from the germline V gene are MNHEY and SMNVEV (reference sequence). V was clipped by 6 bases and J by 1 base, with 13 bases between them. As DNA, the CDR3 is TGTGCCAGCAGAAGGGTCCGGGACAGCAATCAGCCCCAGCATTTT. Translating gives CASRRVRDSNQPQHF.

This clone was detected a few times. The chain joins TRBV21-1 to TRBJ2-7. TRBV21-1 is an annotated pseudogene. CDR3 length equals 12 residues. The CDR3 DNA reads as TGTGCCAGAGTGACGCCCTCCTACGAGCAGTACTTC. Protein sequence: CARVTPSYEQYF.

This clone was seen only a few times. This chain joins TRBV19 and TRBJ2-2, with no clear D. This CDR3 contains 14 residues. Germline CDR1 is LNHDA and CDR2 is SQIVND (reference sequence). The CDR3 bases are TGTGTCCCGGGCGGAGATGATTACACCGGGGAGCTGTTTTTT. It is translated as CVPGGDDYTGELFF.

This chain links TRBV4-1 with TRBJ2-7; D might be TRBD1 (5 bases). V lost 1 base and J lost 7, with 14 bases in between. The CDR3 runs to 14 residues. In germline, CDR1 is MGHRA, CDR2 YSYEKL. The CDR3 sequence: CASSQGPGLGEQYF. Here the CDR3 DNA reads TGCGCCAGCAGCCAAGGTCCAGGGTTAGGGGAGCAGTACTTC.

This clone was recorded a few times. The chain carries TRBV25-1 and TRBJ1-2; D is unresolved. CDR3 size: 15 residues. Germline-derived CDR1 and CDR2 are MGHDK and SYGVNS. V dropped 1 base and J dropped 7 bases, with 16 bases sitting between them. This CDR3 is CASSEWGSTPGGYTF. Here the CDR3 DNA reads TGTGCCAGCAGTGAATGGGGAAGTACTCCCGGTGGCTACACCTTC.

The chain has TRBV5-1 and TRBJ2-7, with TRBD1 identical over 8 bases. V lost 0 bases to trimming and J lost 5 bases; unmatched junction nucleotides: 7. This CDR3 has 15 residues. Germline V gene data show CDR1 as SGHRS and CDR2 as YFSETQ. The CDR3 DNA reads as TGCGCCAGCAGCTTGGGTGCAGGGACAGGCGACGAGCAGTACTTC. It is translated as CASSLGAGTGDEQYF.

This clone has more than one count but fewer than ten. The chain recombines TRBV4-3 with TRBJ2-7; 10 bases map to TRBD2. This CDR3 region has 15 residues. V was pared by 1 base and J by 3 bases, with 3 bases of the junction left unmatched. Germline lookup yields CDR1 LGHNA and CDR2 YSLEER. The DNA of the CDR3 is TGCGCCAGCAGCCAAGTGTCTAGCGGGAGCTACGAGCAGTACTTC. It codes for CASSQVSSGSYEQYF.

V and J are TRBV4-3 and TRBJ2-5; 10 positions match TRBD2. The CDR3 loop spans 16 amino acids. Germline V gives CDR1 LGHNA, CDR2 YSLEER. The V segment lost 3 bases and the J segment 2 bases; nucleotides outside the gene matches: 6. This CDR3 reads CASSQTGLAAQETQYF. CDR3 bases: TGCGCCAGCAGCCAGACCGGACTAGCGGCTCAAGAGACCCAGTACTTC.

The chain carries TRBV25-1 and TRBJ2-1; TRBD1 is a possible D gene (6 bases). This CDR3 has 12 residues. Germline V gene lookup returns CDR1 MGHDK and CDR2 SYGVNS. Trimming left V 2 bases short and J 9 bases short, with 8 bases between. The CDR3 coding sequence is TGTGCCAGCAGTGAACGAGGGGGTGAGCAGTTCTTC. It encodes CASSERGGEQFF.

The chain couples TRBV5-6 to TRBJ2-1, with D hard to call. CDR3 length: 13 amino acids. Germline CDR1 SGHDT, CDR2 YYEEEE. Trimming removed 1 base at V and 8 bases at J, with 10 bases between. CDR3 amino acids: CASSLMMWDEQFF. DNA for the CDR3: TGTGCCAGCAGCTTGATGATGTGGGATGAGCAGTTCTTC.

This clone came up once. This chain joins TRBV4-2 and TRBJ2-1, with 10 nucleotides matching TRBD2. The CDR3 runs to 15 residues. Per the germline V gene, CDR1 is LGHNA and CDR2 is YNFKEQ. The trim removed 4 bases at V and 3 bases at J, leaving 3 bases unmatched. CDR3 in DNA: TGTGCCAGCAGCCCCGAGCGGGGGGGCTACAATGAGCAGTTCTTC. This encodes CASSPERGGYNEQFF.

The DNA for the CDR3 is TGTGCCACCAGCAGAGATTTGGCAGGGATCATTCAGTACTTC. Residues: CATSRDLAGIIQYF. The rearrangement uses TRBV15 and TRBJ2-4, with D perhaps TRBD1 (5 bases). The CDR3 is made up of 14 amino acids. The germline V and J ends were trimmed by 0 bases and 9 bases, with 12 bases remaining between them. Germline CDR1 reads LNHNV; CDR2 reads YYDKDF (reference sequence).

The chain employs TRBV9 and TRBJ2-1, with 10 bases lining up with TRBD2. Germline V lookup: CDR1 SGDLS, CDR2 YYNGEE. This CDR3 comprises 18 residues. J was trimmed by 3 bases and V by 3 bases; bases with no gene match: 12. CDR3 nucleotide sequence: TGTGCCAGCAGCGCCCGGACTAGCGGCGTCGGAGACTACAATGAGCAGTTCTTC. Amino acids: CASSARTSGVGDYNEQFF.

The chain links TRBV5-1 to TRBJ2-7, with a possible D match to TRBD1 (7 bases). V was clipped by 2 bases and J by 4 bases, with 13 bases between them. The length of the CDR3 is 14 residues. CDR1 and CDR2 (germline): SGHRS, YFSETQ. The CDR3 nucleotides are TGCGCCAGCAGCTTTGCGGGACAGTCTTACGAGCAGTACTTC. Protein sequence: CASSFAGQSYEQYF. Looking up the rest from reference TRBV5-1 and TRBJ2-7 gives the full variable domain: KAGVTQTPRYLIKTRGQQVTLSCSPISGHRSVSWYQQTPGQGLQFLFEYFSETQRNKGNFPGRFSGRQFSNSRSEMNVSTLELGDSALYLCASSFAGQSYEQYFGPGTRLTVT.

This chain links TRBV19 with TRBJ1-3; D possibly corresponds to TRBD1 (6 bases). Trimming removed 5 bases from V and 3 bases from J, with 14 bases in between. CDR1 and CDR2 (germline): LNHDA, SQIVND (reference sequence). The length of the CDR3 is 15 residues. The CDR3 region has the DNA TGTGCCAGTAGTCGACAGGACCTCATTGGAAACACCATATATTTT. This translates into CASSRQDLIGNTIYF.

This CDR3 is CASSEEGTGGNTIYF. Written as DNA, the CDR3 is TGTGCCAGCAGTGAAGAAGGGACAGGCGGAAACACCATATATTTT. The chain uses TRBV6-1 and TRBJ1-3; 8 nucleotides align to TRBD1. This CDR3 spans 15 amino acids. The V segment lost 1 base and the J segment 4 bases; nucleotides outside the gene matches: 3. The V gene's germline CDR1 is MNHNS and CDR2 SASEGT.

This sequence joins TRBV6-1 and TRBJ1-1; no clear D gene. This CDR3 is built from 13 residues. The V end lost 5 bases, the J end lost 0 bases, and 7 bases lay between the germline ends. Germline lookup yields CDR1 MNHNS and CDR2 SASEGT. The CDR3, as DNA: TGTGCCAGCAGTTTGGGCGTGAACACTGAAGCTTTCTTT. It codes for CASSLGVNTEAFF.

CDR3 in DNA: TGTGCCAGCAGCTCCCGGGTTGGGACGAGCTCCTACGAGCAGTACTTC. Its protein product is CASSSRVGTSSYEQYF. The rearrangement links TRBV13 to TRBJ2-7; D may be TRBD1 or TRBD2 (5 bases each). Per germline, CDR1 PRHDT and CDR2 FYEKMQ (reference sequence). This CDR3 has 16 amino acids. Trimming removed 4 bases at V and 0 bases at J, with 16 bases between.

The chain joins TRBV5-6 to TRBJ2-1; maybe TRBD2 (6 bases). The CDR3 length is 16 residues. Germline CDR1 SGHDT, CDR2 YYEEEE. V lost 4 bases and J lost 4, with 18 bases in between. In DNA form, the CDR3 reads TGTGCCAGCAGCGCCCCTAGGGGACTTGAGTACAATGAGCAGTTCTTC. The encoded protein is CASSAPRGLEYNEQFF. Based on the CDR3 plus reference TRBV5-6 and TRBJ2-1, the full variable domain is DAGVTQSPTHLIKTRGQQVTLRCSPKSGHDTVSWYQQALGQGPQFIFQYYEEEERQRGNFPDRFSGHQFPNYSSELNVNALLLGDSALYLCASSAPRGLEYNEQFFGPGTRLTVL.

The chain has TRBV5-4 and TRBJ1-1; tentatively, D is TRBD1 (6 bases). CDR1 is SGHNT and CDR2 is YYREEE in the germline V gene (reference sequence). The CDR3 is 13 amino acids. Trimming took off 1 base at V and 7 bases at J, with 11 bases between the two ends. This CDR3 reads CASSLSGAIEAFF. In DNA, the CDR3 is TGTGCCAGCAGCTTGTCGGGGGCTATTGAAGCTTTCTTT. The entire variable domain, with the rest obtained from reference TRBV5-4 and TRBJ1-1, is as follows: ETGVTQSPTHLIKTRGQQVTLRCSSQSGHNTVSWYQQALGQGPQFIFQYYREEENGRGNFPPRFSGLQFPNYSSELNVNALELDDSALYLCASSLSGAIEAFFGQGTRLTVV.

V is TRBV6-6 and J is TRBJ1-1; tentatively, D is TRBD1 (5 bases). Germline values: CDR1 MNHNY, CDR2 SVGAGI (reference sequence). Between the trimmed V and J ends, which lost 6 bases and 1 base, there was a span of 18 bases. This CDR3 is built from 16 residues. CDR3 amino acids: CASSYGNGTPNTEAFF. CDR3 sequence (DNA): TGTGCCAGCAGCTACGGAAACGGGACTCCGAACACTGAAGCTTTCTTT.

The chain is built from TRBV7-8 and TRBJ2-7; D remains ambiguous. The CDR3 totals 13 residues. Germline CDR1 SGHVS, CDR2 FQNEAQ. Trimming shortened V by 5 bases and J by 4 bases, and 12 bases separated the two germline ends. The CDR3 nucleotides read TGTGCCAGCAGCCCCAAGGGCAGATACGAGCAGTACTTC. Its translation: CASSPKGRYEQYF.

J is TRBJ2-1 and V is TRBV28, with D possibly matching TRBD2 (5 bases). Germline values: CDR1 MDHEN, CDR2 SYDVKM. The CDR3 totals 15 residues. The V end lost 6 bases, the J end lost 0 bases, and 12 bases lay between the germline ends. CDR3 protein: CASRQDSSSYNEQFF. CDR3 sequence (DNA): TGTGCCAGCAGGCAGGACTCTAGCTCCTACAATGAGCAGTTCTTC.

The chain links TRBV19 to TRBJ2-5; TRBD2 might be the D (6 bases). Germline V lookup: CDR1 LNHDA, CDR2 SQIVND (reference sequence). The CDR3 has 14 amino acids. Trimming shortened V by 1 base and J by 6 bases, and 12 bases separated the two germline ends. The CDR3 bases are TGTGCCAGTAGTATAGCGGGGGTGGGTCAGACCCAGTACTTC. Its protein is CASSIAGVGQTQYF.

This chain links TRBV7-9 with TRBJ2-7; D possibly corresponds to TRBD2 (5 bases). Deletions cut 5 bases from V and 0 bases from J, with 14 bases between. Germline CDR1 and CDR2: SEHNR and FQNEAQ (reference sequence). The length of the CDR3 is 15 residues. CDR3 sequence (DNA): TGTGCCAGCAGCCCCCCAAGTGAGGGCTCCTACGAGCAGTACTTC. Amino acid sequence: CASSPPSEGSYEQYF.